One and the same sample provided the 25 T cell receptor beta chains below, sequenced in a study of OX40 agonist ivuxolimab in advanced cancers. Preparation of the library involved the immunoSEQ multiplex PCR assay. TCRdb limited this immuneACCESS table to in-frame rearrangements with V and J called. A share of clones is missing; checked studies link under half to unresolved V genes, and the rest is unexplained. Here the sample has fewer than 30,000 clones; 85% occur a single time. 26% of the sample goes to the ten largest clones. Specimen: CD4+ or CD8+ T cells sorted from blood, collected in a trial of the OX40 agonist ivuxolimab. The source of these receptors is an adult with an advanced solid tumor such as melanoma, head and neck, liver or kidney cancer.

This clone is labeled large. The identical CDR3 is also encoded by other nucleotide sequences in the sample. V gene TRBV30 combines with J gene TRBJ1-1; D not resolved. Trimming removed 0 bases from V and 4 bases from J, with 6 bases in between. Per the germline V gene, CDR1 is GTSNPN and CDR2 is SVGIG (reference sequence). The CDR3 covers 12 residues. The CDR3 here is CAWSVWGTEAFF. CDR3 DNA: TGTGCCTGGAGTGTATGGGGCACTGAAGCTTTCTTT.

The chain links TRBV20-1 to TRBJ2-7; D is possibly TRBD2 (7 bases). The CDR3 is 11 residues long. The V gene's germline CDR1 is DFQATT and CDR2 SNEGSKA (reference sequence). The CDR3 DNA follows: TGCGGGGGAGGGGGTACCTACGAGCAGTACTTC. This encodes CGGGGTYEQYF.

In its sample, this clone was seen once. J is TRBJ2-7 and V is TRBV5-1, with TRBD1 identical over 8 bases. This CDR3 has 14 amino acids. CDR1 and CDR2 from the germline V gene are SGHRS and YFSETQ. With 5 bases clipped from V and 5 bases from J, the junction kept 9 bases outside the gene matches. The CDR3 protein is CASRLGQGKDEQYF. CDR3 sequence (DNA): TGCGCCAGCAGACTAGGACAGGGAAAGGACGAGCAGTACTTC.

The rearrangement links TRBV7-6 to TRBJ1-5; D remains unclear. The CDR3 is 13 residues long. With 5 bases removed from V and 2 bases from J, the gap between germline ends came to 7 bases. CDR1 SGHVS and CDR2 FNYEAQ come from the germline V gene. The CDR3 DNA sequence: TGTGCCAGCAGCCCCTCTGGCAATCAGCCCCAGCATTTT. Its protein is CASSPSGNQPQHF. The full variable domain, its missing parts supplied by reference TRBV7-6 and TRBJ1-5, is GAGVSQSPRYKVTKRGQDVALRCDPISGHVSLYWYRQALGQGPEFLTYFNYEAQQDKSGLPNDRFSAERPEGSISTLTIQRTEQRDSAMYRCASSPSGNQPQHFGDGTRLSIL.

This clone occurred a few times. The rearrangement links TRBV4-1 to TRBJ2-4; TRBD1 agrees at 9 bases. The CDR3 loop spans 16 amino acids. Germline assignment: CDR1 MGHRA and CDR2 YSYEKL. V gave up 2 bases and J gave up 3 bases; unmatched junction bases: 5. CDR3 protein: CASSQPGQGGKNIQYF. CDR3 in DNA: TGCGCCAGCAGCCAACCGGGACAGGGAGGCAAAAACATTCAGTACTTC.

The chain couples TRBV5-4 to TRBJ1-5; D uncertain. Germline loops: CDR1 SGHNT, CDR2 YYREEE (reference sequence). V lost 2 bases to trimming and J lost 7 bases, with 10 bases between them. This CDR3 comprises 13 residues. This CDR3 reads CASSLNPGQPQHF. The CDR3 coding sequence is TGTGCCAGCAGCTTAAACCCTGGGCAGCCCCAGCATTTT. The entire variable domain, with the rest obtained from reference TRBV5-4 and TRBJ1-5, is as follows: ETGVTQSPTHLIKTRGQQVTLRCSSQSGHNTVSWYQQALGQGPQFIFQYYREEENGRGNFPPRFSGLQFPNYSSELNVNALELDDSALYLCASSLNPGQPQHFGDGTRLSIL.

This rearrangement joins TRBV6-1 to TRBJ2-2, with a weak D call TRBD1 (6 bases). V lost 7 bases and J lost 3, with 12 bases in between. The CDR3 has 14 amino acids. Germline V CDR1 and CDR2: MNHNS, SASEGT. The CDR3, as DNA: TGTGCCAGCACTACAGGGTGGGACACCGGGGAGCTGTTTTTT. This encodes CASTTGWDTGELFF.

The gene calls are TRBV19 and TRBJ1-5; D is perhaps TRBD1 (5 bases). Between the trimmed V and J ends, which lost 1 base and 4 bases, there was a span of 5 bases. CDR1 and CDR2 (germline): LNHDA, SQIVND (reference sequence). The CDR3 consists of 13 residues. The CDR3 DNA follows: TGTGCCAGTAGTATAGGGGGGAATCAGCCCCAGCATTTT. It codes for CASSIGGNQPQHF.

There are a few counts of this clone. V usage is TRBV4-3 and J usage is TRBJ2-3; the D is unclear. V dropped 2 bases and J dropped 3 bases, with 9 bases sitting between them. Germline loops: CDR1 LGHNA, CDR2 YSLEER. The CDR3 consists of 14 residues. The CDR3 loop is CASSQYEGTDTQYF. The CDR3 DNA reads TGCGCCAGCAGCCAATATGAAGGGACAGATACGCAGTATTTT.

This clone is a singleton in its sample. This chain connects TRBV21-1 to TRBJ1-4. TRBV21-1 is a pseudogene segment. The length of the CDR3 is 12 residues. CDR3 protein: CARWGSNEKLFF. In DNA form, the CDR3 reads TGTGCCAGGTGGGGTTCTAATGAAAAACTGTTTTTT.

V and J are TRBV2 and TRBJ2-1; 11 bases match TRBD1. Trimming took 11 bases from V and 4 from J; bases not matched to a gene: 10. CDR3 length: 15 residues. Germline V CDR1 and CDR2: SNHLY, FYNNEI. CDR3 amino acids: CACFRDRGAYNEQFF. As DNA, the CDR3 is TGTGCCTGCTTCCGGGACAGGGGGGCATACAATGAGCAGTTCTTC.

The chain carries TRBV30 and TRBJ1-4; D is perhaps TRBD1 (5 bases). V lost 4 bases, J lost 6 bases, and 12 bases lay in between. This CDR3 spans 13 amino acids. Germline V lookup: CDR1 GTSNPN, CDR2 SVGIG (reference sequence). As DNA, the CDR3 is TGTGCCTGGACCGCCGGGGGGGATGAAAAACTGTTTTTT. It encodes CAWTAGGDEKLFF.

This sequence joins TRBV27 and TRBJ2-3, with D uncertain. CDR1 and CDR2 (germline): MNHEY, SMNVEV (reference sequence). The CDR3 extends over 15 amino acids. Trimming took 2 bases from V and 0 from J, leaving 9 bases between them. CDR3: CASSLTISSTDTQYF. The CDR3 region has the DNA TGTGCCAGCAGTTTAACTATTTCTAGCACAGATACGCAGTATTTT.

The gene calls are TRBV7-9 and TRBJ2-1; 9 nucleotides line up with TRBD1. V lost 3 bases to trimming and J lost 7 bases; unmatched junction nucleotides: 7. From germline, CDR1 is SEHNR and CDR2 FQNEAQ (reference sequence). The CDR3 is 15 residues long. The CDR3 here is CASSFPNDRGNEQFF. The CDR3 region has the DNA TGTGCCAGCAGCTTCCCAAACGACAGGGGGAATGAGCAGTTCTTC.

The chain carries TRBV5-8 and TRBJ1-1; a weak D match, TRBD1 (5 bases). V lost 4 bases to trimming and J lost 1 base, with 20 bases between them. Germline V gene lookup returns CDR1 SGHTS and CDR2 YDEGEE. The CDR3 runs to 17 residues. CDR3 in amino acids: CASSPTVDRFGNTEAFF. The CDR3 DNA is TGTGCCAGCAGCCCCACAGTCGACAGATTTGGGAACACTGAAGCTTTCTTT.

The chain combines TRBV27 with TRBJ1-6; unclear D gene. This CDR3 comprises 14 residues. The germline CDR1 and CDR2 sequences are MNHEY and SMNVEV (reference sequence). The V gene lost 3 bases and the J gene lost 7 bases, with 10 bases spanning the gap. This CDR3 is CASSFMTRNSPLHF. The CDR3, as DNA: TGTGCCAGCAGTTTTATGACACGGAATTCACCCCTCCACTTT.

The rearrangement joins TRBV19 to TRBJ1-2; TRBD1 matches at 10 bases. J gave up 6 bases and V 7 bases, and 2 bases lay outside the gene matches. Per germline, CDR1 LNHDA and CDR2 SQIVND (reference sequence). The CDR3 totals 12 residues. CDR3: CASTGTGDGYTF. In nucleotides, the CDR3 is TGTGCCAGTACCGGGACAGGGGATGGCTACACCTTC.

The V call is TRBV29-1, the J call TRBJ2-1; D gene unclear. From germline, CDR1 is SQVTM and CDR2 ANQGSEA. The CDR3 is made up of 16 amino acids. V was shortened by 0 bases and J by 0 bases, with 12 bases between the two germline ends. The CDR3 reads CSVEDPGRSSYNEQFF. The DNA for the CDR3 is TGCAGCGTTGAAGACCCCGGACGGTCCTCCTACAATGAGCAGTTCTTC.

V and J are TRBV27 and TRBJ1-2, with D maybe TRBD1 (5 bases). The CDR3 is made up of 13 amino acids. Germline V gene sequence: CDR1 MNHEY, CDR2 SMNVEV (reference sequence). V was clipped by 2 bases and J by 6 bases, with 10 bases between them. CDR3 sequence: CASSLIGDHGYTF. For the CDR3, the DNA is TGTGCCAGCAGTTTAATAGGGGACCATGGCTACACCTTC.

The chain joins TRBV9 to TRBJ2-7, with TRBD1 identical over 10 bases. CDR3 length equals 14 residues. The V segment lost 4 bases and the J segment 7 bases; nucleotides outside the gene matches: 8. Germline V lookup: CDR1 SGDLS, CDR2 YYNGEE. The CDR3 coding sequence is TGTGCCAGCAGCCGGGGGACAGGGGTTTTGGAGCAGTACTTC. Its protein is CASSRGTGVLEQYF.

The chain couples TRBV20-1 to TRBJ1-2; a possible D gene is TRBD1 (5 bases). This CDR3 spans 10 amino acids. Trimming stripped 0 bases from V and 11 bases from J, with 7 bases between. The germline gives CDR1 DFQATT, CDR2 SNEGSKA (reference sequence). The CDR3 loop reads CSAREGQYTF. CDR3 DNA sequence: TGCAGTGCTAGAGAGGGGCAATACACCTTC.

This chain links TRBV11-3 with TRBJ2-7, with D tentatively TRBD2 (6 bases). The CDR3 contains 15 residues. Germline lookup yields CDR1 SGHNT and CDR2 YENEEA. The ends were cut back, 1 base at V and 2 bases at J, with 12 bases in the middle. CDR3 region: CASSLGASATYEQYF. Here the CDR3 DNA reads TGTGCCAGCAGCTTAGGGGCTAGCGCTACCTACGAGCAGTACTTC.

This clone was observed a handful of times. This chain links TRBV6-1 with TRBJ1-1; D gene uncertain. The CDR3 extends over 15 amino acids. V lost 8 bases to trimming and J lost 1 base, with 17 bases between them. Germline V CDR1 and CDR2: MNHNS, SASEGT. DNA of the CDR3: TGTGCCAGCGACCCTTTGGGGAGTGGGAACACTGAAGCTTTCTTT. It codes for CASDPLGSGNTEAFF.

The rearrangement links TRBV7-2 to TRBJ1-1; a weak D match, TRBD1 (5 bases). With 8 bases removed from V and 3 bases from J, the gap between germline ends came to 10 bases. The CDR3 has 12 residues. Per germline, CDR1 SGHTA and CDR2 FQGNSA. The CDR3, as DNA: TGTGCCAGCGGGGACCCCCACACTGAAGCTTTCTTT. The encoded protein is CASGDPHTEAFF. The full variable domain, with the rest looked up from reference TRBV7-2 and TRBJ1-1, is GAGVSQSPSNKVTEKGKDVELRCDPISGHTALYWYRQSLGQGLEFLIYFQGNSAPDKSGLPSDRFSAERTGGSVSTLTIQRTQQEDSAVYLCASGDPHTEAFFGQGTRLTVV.

This clone has only a few counts. The chain links TRBV7-8 to TRBJ1-5; D gene ambiguous. Germline CDR1 is SGHVS and CDR2 is FQNEAQ. Deletions cut 5 bases from V and 2 bases from J, with 16 bases between. This CDR3 is 16 amino acids long. CDR3 residues: CASSPLNTGGNQPQHF. DNA for the CDR3: TGTGCCAGCAGCCCCTTGAACACTGGGGGCAATCAGCCCCAGCATTTT.